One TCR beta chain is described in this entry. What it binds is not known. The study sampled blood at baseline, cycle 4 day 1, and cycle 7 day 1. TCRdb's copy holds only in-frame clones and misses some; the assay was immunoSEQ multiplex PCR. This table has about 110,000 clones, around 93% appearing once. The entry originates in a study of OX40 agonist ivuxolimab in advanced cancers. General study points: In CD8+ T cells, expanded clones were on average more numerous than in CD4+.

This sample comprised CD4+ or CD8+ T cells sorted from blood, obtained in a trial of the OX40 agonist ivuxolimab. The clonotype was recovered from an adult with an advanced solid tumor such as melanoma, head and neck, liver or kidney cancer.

DNA for the CDR3: TGTGCCAGCAGCCAGCAGGGCGGACAGGGCGAGCAGTTCTTC. It codes for CASSQQGGQGEQFF. V and J are TRBV11-2 and TRBJ2-1, with 8 bases lining up with TRBD1. The CDR3 is 14 residues long. Germline V gene sequence: CDR1 SGHAT, CDR2 FQNNGV. After removal of 5 bases from V and 10 bases from J, the junction contained 10 bases not matched to a gene.